This T cell receptor beta chain emerged from a study of CD8+ T cells in alopecia areata. Background on the study: The drug, oral tofacitinib, was given to treated patients at 5 to 10 mg twice daily. Study-wide findings and caveats: Scalp clonality dropped significantly under tofacitinib, as did expanded CD8+ top-100 clones.

Stated treatment: oral pan-JAK inhibitor, 5-10 mg twice daily. PBMCs yielded sorted CD4+ and CD8+ T cells. Extraction of RNA preceded its reverse transcription into cDNA, which served as the sequencing template. Only in-frame clones appear in the TCRdb table, and some are missing; sequencing was by immunoSEQ multiplex PCR. This table holds over 250,000 clones, roughly 63% found once. Remarks on this clone: No antigen is known for it.

Trimming removed 0 bases from V and 6 bases from J, with 15 bases in between. The CDR3 contains 14 residues. The germline V gene has CDR1 GTSNPN and CDR2 SVGIG (reference sequence). The TCR comes from a human donor with alopecia areata. This sample comprised CD4+ T cells sorted from blood, obtained between weeks 51 and 54, from a patient treated with tofacitinib. This chain uses TRBV30 with TRBJ2-7; no clear D gene. This chain's CDR3 is CAWSVSRVLGEQYF. CDR3 coding DNA: TGTGCCTGGAGTGTCAGCCGGGTTCTCGGCGAGCAGTACTTC.